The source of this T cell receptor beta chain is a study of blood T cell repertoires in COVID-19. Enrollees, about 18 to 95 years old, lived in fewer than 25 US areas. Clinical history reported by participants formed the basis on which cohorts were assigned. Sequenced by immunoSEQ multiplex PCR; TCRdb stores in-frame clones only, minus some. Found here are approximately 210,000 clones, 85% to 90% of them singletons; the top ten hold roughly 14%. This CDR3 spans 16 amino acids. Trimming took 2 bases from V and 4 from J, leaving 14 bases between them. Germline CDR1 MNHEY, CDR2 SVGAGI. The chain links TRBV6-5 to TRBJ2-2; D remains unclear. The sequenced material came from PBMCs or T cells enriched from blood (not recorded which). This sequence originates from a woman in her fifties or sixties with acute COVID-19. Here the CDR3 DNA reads TGTGCCAGCAGTTACACGGAGTCCCCAGTCACCGGGGAGCTGTTTTTT. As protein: CASSYTESPVTGELFF.